Each of the 13 T cell receptor beta chains below was sequenced from the same sample in a study of blood T cell repertoires in COVID-19. Profiling relied on immunoSEQ multiplex PCR, and the TCRdb table lists in-frame clones only, not all of them. The sample lists some 130,000 clones, approximately 90% occurring once. Sequenced: peripheral blood. The receptors derive from a man aged 60-69 years with COVID-19, enrolled during active disease.

The rearrangement uses TRBV7-2 and TRBJ2-1; 9 nucleotides line up with TRBD1. CDR1 is SGHTA, CDR2 FQGNSA, per germline. CDR3 length: 17 residues. With V trimmed by 2 bases and J by 8 bases, 13 bases remained unmatched. CDR3 amino acids: CASSLTFPGQGRDEQFF. Written as DNA, the CDR3 is TGTGCCAGCAGCTTAACCTTCCCTGGACAGGGGAGGGATGAGCAGTTCTTC.

The chain has TRBV28 and TRBJ1-5; 8 bases map to TRBD1. The CDR3 has 14 amino acids. The J segment lost 4 bases and the V segment lost 6 bases, leaving 5 bases of the junction unmatched. Per germline, CDR1 MDHEN and CDR2 SYDVKM. This CDR3 reads CASRTTGGNQPQHF. The DNA of the CDR3 is TGTGCCAGCAGAACCACAGGGGGAAATCAGCCCCAGCATTTT.

This clone has just a few counts. This chain connects TRBV27 to TRBJ1-2, with D maybe TRBD1 (6 bases). The CDR3 is 14 amino acids. Germline V gene lookup returns CDR1 MNHEY and CDR2 SMNVEV (reference sequence). Trimming took 6 bases from V and 8 from J, leaving 19 bases between them. The CDR3 is CASSHSWTVNGYTF. The DNA of the CDR3 is TGTGCCAGCAGCCACTCCTGGACAGTTAACGGCTACACCTTC.

The CDR3 bases are TGTGCCAGCAGCCCGGGGGGGACAGATACGCAGTATTTT. Its protein product is CASSPGGTDTQYF. The J gene is TRBJ2-3, the V gene TRBV7-9; 8 bases match TRBD2. Germline CDR1 SEHNR, CDR2 FQNEAQ (reference sequence). With V trimmed by 5 bases and J by 3 bases, 1 base remained unmatched. The CDR3 is 13 residues long.

This clone has just a few counts. This rearrangement joins TRBV20-1 to TRBJ2-3; TRBD2 aligns across 9 bases. Trimming at V came to 3 bases and at J to 4 bases, leaving 8 bases not matched to a gene. This CDR3 contains 15 residues. The germline V gene has CDR1 DFQATT and CDR2 SNEGSKA (reference sequence). The CDR3 nucleotides read TGCAGTGCTAGTGCTCCTAGCGGGGTGTCAGATACGCAGTATTTT. Translating gives CSASAPSGVSDTQYF.

The J gene is TRBJ1-2, the V gene TRBV4-1; no definite D call. The CDR3 runs to 14 residues. With 0 bases removed from V and 6 bases from J, the gap between germline ends came to 11 bases. The germline gives CDR1 MGHRA, CDR2 YSYEKL. This CDR3 is CASSQEAGLDGYTF. CDR3 DNA: TGCGCCAGCAGCCAAGAGGCAGGATTGGATGGCTACACCTTC.

The rearrangement joins TRBV7-2 to TRBJ2-1; D perhaps matches TRBD2 (5 bases). Looked up from germline, CDR1 is SGHTA and CDR2 is FQGNSA. Trimming pared 2 bases from V and 6 bases from J, leaving 11 bases between. CDR3 length: 14 amino acids. CDR3 protein: CASSLRRGFNEQFF. The DNA for the CDR3 is TGTGCCAGCAGCTTACGTCGGGGTTTCAATGAGCAGTTCTTC.

This rearrangement joins TRBV6-1 to TRBJ1-3, with D maybe TRBD1 (6 bases). The CDR3 covers 14 residues. Per the germline V gene, CDR1 is MNHNS and CDR2 is SASEGT. The ends were cut back, 3 bases at V and 4 bases at J, with 10 bases in the middle. The CDR3 loop is CASSDQGTGNTIYF. The CDR3 bases are TGTGCCAGCAGTGACCAGGGGACGGGAAACACCATATATTTT.

The chain couples TRBV3-1 (or the pseudogene TRBV3-2) to TRBJ2-1, with D possibly TRBD2 on 6 matching bases. CDR1 and CDR2 (germline): LGHDT, YNNKEL (reference sequence). Trimming pared 3 bases from V and 11 bases from J, leaving 20 bases between. This CDR3 has 15 amino acids. The CDR3 protein is CASSQGLQSDTQQFF. The CDR3 DNA reads as TGTGCCAGCAGCCAGGGACTCCAGTCCGATACTCAGCAGTTCTTC.

This CDR3 is CAISGTSYEQYF. For the CDR3, the DNA is TGTGCCATCAGCGGGACATCCTACGAGCAGTACTTC. This chain connects TRBV10-3 to TRBJ2-7; a weak D match, TRBD1 (6 bases). Per germline, CDR1 ENHRY and CDR2 SYGVKD. Deletions cut 6 bases from V and 1 base from J, with 7 bases between. The CDR3 length is 12 residues.

CDR3: CASRGGGADNSPLHF. CDR3 nucleotides: TGTGCCAGCAGGGGGGGAGGTGCGGATAATTCACCCCTCCACTTT. The V gene is TRBV28, the J gene TRBJ1-6; D possibly corresponds to TRBD1 (5 bases). This CDR3 has 15 amino acids. Germline CDR1 MDHEN, CDR2 SYDVKM. V was trimmed by 6 bases and J by 5 bases, leaving 14 bases between them.

This rearrangement joins TRBV9 to TRBJ1-2, with TRBD1 matching over 7 bases. With 3 bases clipped from V and 4 bases from J, the junction kept 3 bases outside the gene matches. CDR3 size: 13 residues. Per the germline V gene, CDR1 is SGDLS and CDR2 is YYNGEE. Written as DNA, the CDR3 is TGTGCCAGCAGCGATGGACAGGTCTATGGCTACACCTTC. It specifies CASSDGQVYGYTF. Complete variable domain (other parts from reference TRBV9 and TRBJ1-2): DSGVTQTPKHLITATGQRVTLRCSPRSGDLSVYWYQQSLDQGLQFLIQYYNGEERAKGNILERFSAQQFPDLHSELNLSSLELGDSALYFCASSDGQVYGYTFGSGTRLTVV.

The V gene is TRBV14, the J gene TRBJ1-5; 8 bases align to TRBD1. V was clipped by 3 bases and J by 7 bases; unmatched bases: 2. This CDR3 has 13 amino acids. Germline CDR1 reads SGHDN; CDR2 reads FVKESK. The CDR3 nucleotides are TGTGCCAGCAGCCAGGACAGGGACCAGCCCCAGCATTTT. Amino acid sequence: CASSQDRDQPQHF.